These 29 T cell receptor beta chains originate from one sample sequenced in a study of blood T cell repertoires in COVID-19. Profiling relied on immunoSEQ multiplex PCR, and the TCRdb table lists in-frame clones only, not all of them. The sample shows tens of thousands of clones, more than 85% of them seen only once. Specimen: peripheral blood. The source is a man aged 55 to 70 with active or convalescent COVID-19.

The V and J genes are TRBV4-3 and TRBJ2-7; 11 nucleotides line up with TRBD2. The V gene's germline CDR1 is LGHNA and CDR2 YSLEER. There are 15 residues in the CDR3. V gave up 3 bases and J gave up 9 bases; unmatched junction bases: 10. The CDR3 DNA follows: TGCGCCAGCAGCCAGGGGACTAGCGGACTTGCAGTGCAGTACTTC. Encoded protein: CASSQGTSGLAVQYF.

In this sample, this clone turned up a few times. CDR3: CASSSTGGNNSPLHF. CDR3 DNA: TGTGCCAGCAGCTCTACAGGGGGTAATAATTCACCCCTCCACTTT. The V and J genes are TRBV11-2 and TRBJ1-6; 8 positions match TRBD1. This CDR3 is built from 15 residues. J was trimmed by 5 bases and V by 4 bases; bases with no gene match: 4. Germline CDR1 and CDR2: SGHAT and FQNNGV.

The chain recombines TRBV11-3 with TRBJ2-1; 13 nucleotides agree with TRBD2. The germline gives CDR1 SGHNT, CDR2 YENEEA. The length of the CDR3 is 18 residues. After removal of 5 bases from V and 9 bases from J, the junction contained 16 bases not matched to a gene. CDR3 nucleotide sequence: TGTGCCAGCAGCCCATTCCCCCCAGGACTAGCGGGAGTGGTTGAGCAGTTCTTC. Its translation: CASSPFPPGLAGVVEQFF.

The chain couples TRBV5-4 to TRBJ2-7; 9 nucleotides line up with TRBD2. V shed 4 bases, J shed 3 bases, and the junction held 11 bases outside the gene matches. This CDR3 is 16 amino acids long. In germline, CDR1 is SGHNT, CDR2 YYREEE (reference sequence). CDR3: CASSPRRVAGDYEQYF. CDR3 in DNA: TGTGCCAGCAGCCCGAGGCGGGTAGCGGGAGACTACGAGCAGTACTTC.

CDR3 region: CASSEARERGYNEQFF. CDR3 DNA: TGTGCCAGCAGTGAAGCTCGGGAGCGGGGTTACAATGAGCAGTTCTTC. The chain links TRBV6-1 to TRBJ2-1, with 7 bases lining up with TRBD2. Germline values: CDR1 MNHNS, CDR2 SASEGT. After removal of 0 bases from V and 4 bases from J, the junction contained 6 bases not matched to a gene. The CDR3 is 16 residues long.

The chain uses TRBV6-5 and TRBJ2-5, with D perhaps TRBD2 (6 bases). Trimming took off 2 bases at V and 1 base at J, with 11 bases between the two ends. The CDR3 spans 15 residues. CDR1 is MNHEY and CDR2 is SVGAGI in the germline V gene. The DNA for the CDR3 is TGTGCCAGCAGTTACCGCGGGGAAGCCCAAGAGACCCAGTACTTC. Encoded protein: CASSYRGEAQETQYF.

The J gene is TRBJ2-7, the V gene TRBV28, with D perhaps TRBD1 (6 bases). Deletions cut 5 bases from V and 3 bases from J, with 17 bases between. Germline CDR1 and CDR2: MDHEN and SYDVKM. CDR3 length: 15 amino acids. The CDR3 sequence is CASSPTGTFIYEQYF. CDR3 nucleotide sequence: TGTGCCAGCAGTCCGACAGGCACCTTTATCTACGAGCAGTACTTC.

The V call is TRBV4-1, the J call TRBJ2-5; 12 bases are a match to TRBD1. The V gene end was trimmed by 4 bases and the J gene end by 4 bases; junction bases not matched to a gene: 7. Germline V gives CDR1 MGHRA, CDR2 YSYEKL. The CDR3 contains 16 residues. CDR3 protein: CASSRGQGAGGETQYF. CDR3 nucleotide sequence: TGCGCCAGCAGCCGGGGACAGGGGGCCGGGGGAGAGACCCAGTACTTC.

The chain has TRBV19 and TRBJ1-4; 7 bases align to TRBD1. CDR3 length: 15 residues. Looked up from germline, CDR1 is LNHDA and CDR2 is SQIVND (reference sequence). The ends lost 7 bases at V and 14 bases at J; junction bases unmatched: 19. The CDR3 DNA is TGTGCCAGTACCCCCCGTGGACAGGCCAAAGGGGTGCTGTTTTTT. It codes for CASTPRGQAKGVLFF.

The rearrangement links TRBV15 to TRBJ2-7; no clear D. The V gene lost 1 base and the J gene lost 1 base, with 5 bases spanning the gap. Per germline, CDR1 LNHNV and CDR2 YYDKDF (reference sequence). The length of the CDR3 is 13 residues. The CDR3, as DNA: TGTGCCACCAGCAGAGCACAGTCCTACGAGCAGTACTTC. Encoded protein: CATSRAQSYEQYF.

The genes are TRBV18 and TRBJ2-5, with D possibly TRBD2 on 5 matching bases. CDR3 length: 14 residues. V lost 5 bases to trimming and J lost 5 bases, with 15 bases between them. CDR1 is KGHSH and CDR2 is LQKENI in the germline V gene. In DNA, the CDR3 is TGTGCCAGCTCAAGCTCGTCGGGGTTGGAGACCCAGTACTTC. Translating gives CASSSSSGLETQYF. The whole variable domain, filled in from reference TRBV18 and TRBJ2-5, reads NAGVMQNPRHLVRRRGQEARLRCSPMKGHSHVYWYRQLPEEGLKFMVYLQKENIIDESGMPKERFSAEFPKEGPSILRIQQVVRGDSAAYFCASSSSSGLETQYFGPGTRLLVL.

The chain carries TRBV18 and TRBJ2-2, with 8 bases that match TRBD1. With 3 bases clipped from V and 1 base from J, the junction kept 4 bases outside the gene matches. This CDR3 region has 16 residues. Germline lookup yields CDR1 KGHSH and CDR2 LQKENI. The CDR3 sequence: CASSPAGTGNTGELFF. The DNA for the CDR3 is TGTGCCAGCTCACCCGCCGGGACAGGGAACACCGGGGAGCTGTTTTTT. Full variable domain (remainder filled in from reference TRBV18 and TRBJ2-2): NAGVMQNPRHLVRRRGQEARLRCSPMKGHSHVYWYRQLPEEGLKFMVYLQKENIIDESGMPKERFSAEFPKEGPSILRIQQVVRGDSAAYFCASSPAGTGNTGELFFGEGSRLTVL.

This clone was seen just once. The rearrangement joins TRBV28 to TRBJ1-4, with D possibly TRBD1 on 5 matching bases. V was cut by 6 bases and J by 8 bases, with 16 bases left in between. The CDR3 runs 14 residues. CDR1 is MDHEN and CDR2 is SYDVKM in the germline V gene. CDR3 sequence reads: CASSETVSGEKLFF. In DNA form, the CDR3 reads TGTGCCAGCAGCGAGACAGTGAGCGGGGAAAAACTGTTTTTT.

This chain's CDR3 is CASSSRGLAGGSGTDTQYF. The CDR3 nucleotides read TGTGCCAGCAGTTCGCGAGGACTAGCGGGGGGCAGCGGCACAGATACGCAGTATTTT. The gene calls are TRBV27 and TRBJ2-3; 14 bases line up with TRBD2. The CDR3 covers 19 residues. Per germline, CDR1 MNHEY and CDR2 SMNVEV (reference sequence). V shed 4 bases, J shed 1 base, and the junction held 10 bases outside the gene matches.

This chain links TRBV15 with TRBJ2-1; 12 bases agree with TRBD2. V was pared by 0 bases and J by 6 bases, with 6 bases of the junction left unmatched. The germline CDR1 and CDR2 sequences are LNHNV and YYDKDF (reference sequence). The CDR3 spans 17 residues. CDR3 amino acids: CATSRDGGTSGFNEQFF. DNA of the CDR3: TGTGCCACCAGCAGAGATGGTGGGACTAGCGGGTTCAATGAGCAGTTCTTC. The entire variable domain, with the rest obtained from reference TRBV15 and TRBJ2-1, is as follows: DAMVIQNPRYQVTQFGKPVTLSCSQTLNHNVMYWYQQKSSQAPKLLFHYYDKDFNNEADTPDNFQSRRPNTSFCFLDIRSPGLGDTAMYLCATSRDGGTSGFNEQFFGPGTRLTVL.

The rearrangement joins TRBV27 to TRBJ1-6, with 8 bases aligning to TRBD1. V dropped 2 bases and J dropped 7; count of bases not matched to a gene: 1. Germline V CDR1 and CDR2: MNHEY, SMNVEV (reference sequence). The CDR3 contains 14 residues. This CDR3 is CASSLQGANSPLHF. The CDR3 DNA reads as TGTGCCAGCAGTTTACAGGGGGCGAATTCACCCCTCCACTTT.

This chain uses TRBV18 with TRBJ1-5, with 8 bases that match TRBD1. This CDR3 comprises 14 residues. The germline CDR1 and CDR2 sequences are KGHSH and LQKENI. J was trimmed by 4 bases and V by 6 bases; bases with no gene match: 5. CDR3 residues: CASSGQGGNQPQHF. In DNA form, the CDR3 reads TGTGCCAGCTCCGGACAGGGAGGTAATCAGCCCCAGCATTTT.

The chain recombines TRBV5-1 with TRBJ1-1; 7 positions agree with TRBD1. The CDR3 loop spans 15 amino acids. Germline CDR1 and CDR2: SGHRS and YFSETQ. V gave up 0 bases and J gave up 7 bases; unmatched junction bases: 9. The CDR3 here is CASSLGQGRLSEAFF. The CDR3 bases are TGCGCCAGCAGCTTGGGACAGGGTAGACTCAGTGAAGCTTTCTTT.

V is TRBV5-1 and J is TRBJ1-1; 7 bases line up with TRBD1. Trimming at V came to 3 bases and at J to 0 bases, leaving 2 bases not matched to a gene. Germline loops: CDR1 SGHRS, CDR2 YFSETQ. This CDR3 has 14 amino acids. CDR3 nucleotides: TGCGCCAGCAGCTCGGACAGGATGAACACTGAAGCTTTCTTT. This translates into CASSSDRMNTEAFF.

V gene TRBV6-2 or TRBV6-3 combines with J gene TRBJ2-2; D uncertain. Germline CDR1 and CDR2: MNHEY and SVGEGT. The V and J ends lost 1 base and 1 base respectively, with 4 bases between them. The length of the CDR3 is 14 residues. CDR3 region: CASSYWRNTGELFF. In DNA, the CDR3 is TGTGCCAGCAGTTACTGGAGGAACACCGGGGAGCTGTTTTTT.

The genes are TRBV24-1 and TRBJ2-5, with TRBD1 identical over 11 bases. The CDR3 covers 15 residues. Germline CDR1 is KGHDR and CDR2 is SFDVKD. V gave up 6 bases and J gave up 5 bases; unmatched junction bases: 7. The CDR3 DNA sequence: TGTGCCACCAGTCCCTGGACAGGGGGCGACGAGACCCAGTACTTC. Protein: CATSPWTGGDETQYF.

The rearrangement links TRBV27 to TRBJ1-1; D perhaps matches TRBD1 (5 bases). The CDR3 sequence is 14 residues long. Germline V gives CDR1 MNHEY, CDR2 SMNVEV (reference sequence). Trimming left V 2 bases short and J 0 bases short, with 7 bases between. The chain's CDR3 is CASSLRTMNTEAFF. The CDR3 nucleotides are TGTGCCAGCAGTTTAAGGACAATGAACACTGAAGCTTTCTTT.

CDR3 sequence (DNA): TGTGCCAGCAGCTTTGGTAAAGGAGGATACTCCTACGAGCAGTACTTC. The encoded protein is CASSFGKGGYSYEQYF. This sequence joins TRBV11-2 and TRBJ2-7; tentatively, D is TRBD2 (5 bases). V was trimmed by 3 bases and J by 0 bases, leaving 15 bases between them. CDR1 is SGHAT, CDR2 FQNNGV, per germline. There are 16 residues in the CDR3.

The chain has TRBV5-1 and TRBJ1-6; D is ambiguous. CDR1 is SGHRS and CDR2 is YFSETQ in the germline V gene. Trimming took 0 bases from V and 8 from J, leaving 12 bases between them. The CDR3 runs to 15 residues. The CDR3, as DNA: TGCGCCAGCAGCTTGGAGGCGGGCCGGCATTCACCCCTCCACTTT. Protein: CASSLEAGRHSPLHF.

V is TRBV19 and J is TRBJ1-6, with TRBD1 matching 8 bases. The germline V gene has CDR1 LNHDA and CDR2 SQIVND (reference sequence). This CDR3 comprises 17 residues. Trimming cost V 3 bases and J 6 bases; bases outside gene matches: 10. CDR3 amino acids: CASSITSGTGPNSPLHF. DNA of the CDR3: TGTGCCAGTAGTATTACATCCGGGACAGGTCCTAATTCACCCCTCCACTTT.

The chain carries TRBV5-1 and TRBJ2-3; no clear D gene. CDR3 length equals 15 residues. Trimming took off 0 bases at V and 0 bases at J, with 8 bases between the two ends. Germline CDR1 SGHRS, CDR2 YFSETQ. CDR3 loop: CASSLVPTSTDTQYF. The CDR3 region has the DNA TGCGCCAGCAGCTTGGTGCCTACTAGCACAGATACGCAGTATTTT.

This clone showed up just once. The rearrangement uses TRBV19 and TRBJ2-2, with TRBD2 as a possible D gene (6 bases). This CDR3 comprises 16 residues. Germline values: CDR1 LNHDA, CDR2 SQIVND (reference sequence). V lost 6 bases to trimming and J lost 6 bases, with 20 bases between them. The CDR3 coding sequence is TGTGCCAGTAGCCCCTTGTGGCTAGCGAGGGCCGGGGAGCTGTTTTTT. Residues: CASSPLWLARAGELFF.

The chain couples TRBV5-1 to TRBJ2-3; TRBD2 matches 8 bases. From germline, CDR1 is SGHRS and CDR2 YFSETQ. J lost 2 bases, V lost 4 bases, and 3 bases had no gene match. The CDR3 sequence is 14 residues long. CDR3 region: CASSPTSVTDTQYF. CDR3 DNA sequence: TGCGCCAGCAGCCCGACTAGCGTCACAGATACGCAGTATTTT.

This chain uses TRBV7-2 with TRBJ2-5; possible D gene TRBD2, 6 bases. This CDR3 has 15 residues. Looked up from germline, CDR1 is SGHTA and CDR2 is FQGNSA. The V gene lost 1 base and the J gene lost 5 bases, with 14 bases spanning the gap. The CDR3, as DNA: TGTGCCAGCAGCTTAGACCCGGGCCGGGGGGAGACCCAGTACTTC. As protein: CASSLDPGRGETQYF. Filled out from reference TRBV7-2 and TRBJ2-5, the complete variable domain reads GAGVSQSPSNKVTEKGKDVELRCDPISGHTALYWYRQSLGQGLEFLIYFQGNSAPDKSGLPSDRFSAERTGGSVSTLTIQRTQQEDSAVYLCASSLDPGRGETQYFGPGTRLLVL.